What follows is one T cell receptor (beta chain) and its context. The read ends 3 residues before the CDR3 terminus; that terminus is restored from the germline J gene. This sample is drawn from a study of T cells in women clearing cervical HPV infection. In the study overall: Donors had HPV16-related CIN3 or worse; 2 had invasive cancer.

Sequencing was performed with immunoSEQ multiplex PCR; in TCRdb, only in-frame clones are kept and a portion is missing. The listing contains some 21,000 clones. CDR3 length: 15 amino acids. After removal of 4 bases from V and 4 bases from J, the junction contained 5 bases not matched to a gene. CDR1 SGHRS and CDR2 YFSETQ come from the germline V gene. The genes are TRBV5-1 and TRBJ1-1; 12 bases align to TRBD1. The clonotype comes from a woman between 18 and 75 years old with a cervical HPV16 infection that either progressed to CIN3+ or cleared (not recorded which). Sequencing was carried out using blood buffy coat. The CDR3 reads CASSPGTGGVTEAFF. The sequenced CDR3 bases are TGCGCCAGCAGCCCGGGGACAGGGGGCGTCACTGAA.